Listed here are 27 T cell receptor beta chains from one sample, sequenced in a study of cytomegalovirus exposure and HLA in healthy donors. With 60 Vbeta and 13 Jbeta primers, the PCR was carried out. Sequenced by immunoSEQ multiplex PCR; TCRdb stores in-frame clones only, minus some. Among fewer than 200,000 clones listed, 70% to 90% were seen once. Material for sequencing was PBMCs. The receptors here all came from a woman younger than 45 in good health and CMV-seronegative.

The chain's CDR3 is CASTKGQGTGELFF. The CDR3, as DNA: TGTGCCAGCACCAAGGGGCAGGGCACCGGGGAGCTGTTTTTT. The V gene is TRBV7-2, the J gene TRBJ2-2; D is possibly TRBD1 (5 bases). The germline V gene encodes CDR1 SGHTA and CDR2 FQGNSA. Deletions cut 7 bases from V and 4 bases from J, with 13 bases between. The CDR3 loop spans 14 amino acids. Based on the CDR3 plus reference TRBV7-2 and TRBJ2-2, the full variable domain is GAGVSQSPSNKVTEKGKDVELRCDPISGHTALYWYRQSLGQGLEFLIYFQGNSAPDKSGLPSDRFSAERTGGSVSTLTIQRTQQEDSAVYLCASTKGQGTGELFFGEGSRLTVL.

This chain joins TRBV27 and TRBJ2-5; weak D call: TRBD1 (6 bases). The J call may be wrong; the DNA end is better matched by TRBJ2-7. Germline loops: CDR1 MNHEY, CDR2 SMNVEV (reference sequence). This CDR3 spans 14 amino acids. The CDR3 region has the DNA TGTGCCAGCGGGCCGTCGACAGGCTCCCCCGAGCAGTACTTC. Its translation: CASGPSTGSPEQYF.

V gene TRBV19 combines with J gene TRBJ1-5; D possibly corresponds to TRBD1 (6 bases). CDR3 length: 14 residues. Germline V gives CDR1 LNHDA, CDR2 SQIVND (reference sequence). V lost 3 bases and J lost 4, with 10 bases in between. The CDR3 coding sequence is TGTGCCAGTAGTATTGACAGGTTGAATCAGCCCCAGCATTTT. Residues: CASSIDRLNQPQHF.

V gene TRBV27 combines with J gene TRBJ1-3; D unresolved. Germline assignment: CDR1 MNHEY and CDR2 SMNVEV (reference sequence). Deletions cut 5 bases from V and 4 bases from J, with 12 bases between. CDR3 size: 14 residues. The CDR3, as DNA: TGTGCCAGCAGTCCCCTAAACCCAGGAAACACCATATATTTT. Its translation: CASSPLNPGNTIYF.

This chain joins TRBV6-6 and TRBJ2-7; D might be TRBD2 (5 bases). Between the trimmed V and J ends, which lost 6 bases and 0 bases, there was a span of 15 bases. Germline CDR1 is MNHNY and CDR2 is SVGAGI (reference sequence). The length of the CDR3 is 15 residues. CDR3 sequence: CASRPRELSSYEQYF. In DNA, the CDR3 is TGTGCCAGCAGGCCACGGGAACTAAGCTCCTACGAGCAGTACTTC.

The V and J genes are TRBV2 and TRBJ2-2, with a weak D call TRBD1 (5 bases). V was shortened by 6 bases and J by 0 bases, with 8 bases between the two germline ends. From germline, CDR1 is SNHLY and CDR2 FYNNEI. The CDR3 consists of 14 residues. The CDR3 coding sequence is TGTGCCAGCAGAGGGGCGGCGAACACCGGGGAGCTGTTTTTT. Translated, it gives CASRGAANTGELFF.

This sequence joins TRBV4-3 and TRBJ2-5; tentative D call: TRBD2 (6 bases). The last part of the DNA fits TRBJ2-7 better; the J call may be wrong. The CDR3 totals 15 residues. Germline V gene data show CDR1 as LGHNA and CDR2 as YSLEER. The CDR3 sequence: CASSQDSSGYYEQYF. The CDR3 DNA reads TGCGCCAGCAGCCAAGATTCGAGCGGGTACTACGAGCAGTACTTC.

J is TRBJ2-7 and V is TRBV18, with TRBD1 identical over 9 bases. The CDR3 length is 13 residues. Germline V gives CDR1 KGHSH, CDR2 LQKENI. J lost 5 bases, V lost 3 bases, and 2 bases had no gene match. CDR3 DNA: TGTGCCAGCTCACCGCGGACAGGGGACGAGCAGTACTTC. Translated, it gives CASSPRTGDEQYF. Full variable domain (missing parts from reference TRBV18 and TRBJ2-7): NAGVMQNPRHLVRRRGQEARLRCSPMKGHSHVYWYRQLPEEGLKFMVYLQKENIIDESGMPKERFSAEFPKEGPSILRIQQVVRGDSAAYFCASSPRTGDEQYFGPGTRLTVT.

This chain's CDR3 is CASGGQETYNEQFF. The DNA for the CDR3 is TGTGCCAGCGGGGGGCAGGAGACCTACAATGAGCAGTTCTTC. The genes are TRBV10-3 and TRBJ2-1; 8 nucleotides match TRBD2. The CDR3 spans 14 residues. V lost 10 bases, J lost 2 bases, and 7 bases stayed unmatched. Germline loops: CDR1 ENHRY, CDR2 SYGVKD.

V and J are TRBV28 and TRBJ2-1; maybe TRBD1 (6 bases). V was cut by 4 bases and J by 0 bases, with 13 bases left in between. The germline gives CDR1 MDHEN, CDR2 SYDVKM. CDR3 length equals 16 residues. CDR3 sequence reads: CASSSWTASSYNEQFF. In DNA form, the CDR3 reads TGTGCCAGCAGTTCCTGGACAGCAAGCTCCTACAATGAGCAGTTCTTC. The full variable domain, rest sourced from reference TRBV28 and TRBJ2-1, is DVKVTQSSRYLVKRTGEKVFLECVQDMDHENMFWYRQDPGLGLRLIYFSYDVKMKEKGDIPEGYSVSREKKERFSLILESASTNQTSMYLCASSSWTASSYNEQFFGPGTRLTVL.

In its sample, this clone was seen once. This chain joins TRBV7-2 and TRBJ1-6; the D gene is possibly TRBD1 (5 bases). This CDR3 comprises 14 residues. The V gene's germline CDR1 is SGHTA and CDR2 FQGNSA. V was cut by 5 bases and J by 6 bases, with 11 bases left in between. The CDR3 sequence: CASSRGDFNSPLHF. The CDR3 nucleotides are TGTGCCAGCAGCCGGGGGGACTTTAATTCACCCCTCCACTTT. Together with reference TRBV7-2 and TRBJ1-6, the CDR3 gives the full variable domain: GAGVSQSPSNKVTEKGKDVELRCDPISGHTALYWYRQSLGQGLEFLIYFQGNSAPDKSGLPSDRFSAERTGGSVSTLTIQRTQQEDSAVYLCASSRGDFNSPLHFGNGTRLTVT.

This clone was counted once. The chain recombines TRBV19 with TRBJ1-5; D is perhaps TRBD1 (6 bases). Germline CDR1 is LNHDA and CDR2 is SQIVND (reference sequence). This CDR3 contains 16 residues. V lost 3 bases to trimming and J lost 2 bases, with 14 bases between them. The CDR3: CASSIPGQSRNQPQHF. The CDR3 DNA is TGTGCCAGTAGTATCCCCGGACAGAGCCGCAATCAGCCCCAGCATTTT.

The table lists this clone with a count of one. DNA of the CDR3: TGTGCCAGCAGTTTGGGACTAGCGGGAGATACAGATACGCAGTATTTT. Protein product: CASSLGLAGDTDTQYF. The V and J genes are TRBV28 and TRBJ2-3, with 14 bases identical to TRBD2. The germline CDR1 and CDR2 sequences are MDHEN and SYDVKM. This CDR3 is built from 16 residues. The V gene end was trimmed by 3 bases and the J gene end by 3 bases; junction bases not matched to a gene: 2.

V gene TRBV30 combines with J gene TRBJ1-4, with D uncertain. The CDR3 has 15 amino acids. In germline, CDR1 is GTSNPN, CDR2 SVGIG (reference sequence). Deletions cut 5 bases from V and 5 bases from J, with 18 bases between. CDR3 residues: CAWGLITNINEKLFF. The CDR3 DNA reads as TGTGCCTGGGGCCTGATCACCAATATCAATGAAAAACTGTTTTTT.

The chain has TRBV28 and TRBJ2-3; D remains ambiguous. Between the trimmed V and J ends, which lost 2 bases and 0 bases, there was a span of 9 bases. From germline, CDR1 is MDHEN and CDR2 SYDVKM. The CDR3 has 15 amino acids. The CDR3 DNA sequence: TGTGCCAGCAGTTTAACATGGCCTAGCACAGATACGCAGTATTTT. Translated: CASSLTWPSTDTQYF.

This rearrangement joins TRBV4-1 to TRBJ2-1; D is undetermined. Deletions cut 0 bases from V and 6 bases from J, with 12 bases between. CDR1 and CDR2 (germline): MGHRA, YSYEKL. The CDR3 totals 15 residues. The chain's CDR3 is CASSQDVLGINEQFF. In nucleotides, the CDR3 is TGCGCCAGCAGCCAAGATGTCCTAGGTATCAATGAGCAGTTCTTC.

This clone appeared a single time. The genes are TRBV4-3 and TRBJ2-7; 7 bases align to TRBD1. Germline V gene data show CDR1 as LGHNA and CDR2 as YSLEER. V lost 1 base, J lost 1 base, and 4 bases stayed unmatched. This CDR3 is built from 15 residues. The CDR3 loop is CASSQGTGPSYEQYF. The CDR3 region has the DNA TGCGCCAGCAGCCAAGGGACAGGTCCTTCCTACGAGCAGTACTTC.

The rearrangement links TRBV19 to TRBJ2-7; TRBD1 is a possible D gene (6 bases). CDR3 length equals 14 residues. Per germline, CDR1 LNHDA and CDR2 SQIVND (reference sequence). V lost 3 bases and J lost 0, with 9 bases in between. CDR3 residues: CASSITGSSYEQYF. CDR3 sequence (DNA): TGTGCCAGTAGTATCACAGGGAGCTCCTACGAGCAGTACTTC.

This clone was detected only a few times. The V gene is TRBV19, the J gene TRBJ1-5; D might be TRBD1 (5 bases). The CDR3 is 15 amino acids. Trimming cost V 6 bases and J 0 bases, with 12 bases left between them. Germline loops: CDR1 LNHDA, CDR2 SQIVND (reference sequence). CDR3 DNA: TGTGCCAGTAGACAGGAGATTTATAGCAATCAGCCCCAGCATTTT. It translates to CASRQEIYSNQPQHF.

The genes are TRBV27 and TRBJ2-7, with TRBD1 as a possible D gene (5 bases). CDR3 size: 16 residues. V lost 4 bases, J lost 3 bases, and 19 bases lay in between. Germline CDR1 reads MNHEY; CDR2 reads SMNVEV (reference sequence). The CDR3 coding sequence is TGTGCCAGCAGTTCCGTAGGGCAGGGTGGGGACTACGAGCAGTACTTC. It encodes CASSSVGQGGDYEQYF.

The rearrangement uses TRBV2 and TRBJ2-7; possible D gene TRBD2, 6 bases. The CDR3 consists of 14 residues. Per germline, CDR1 SNHLY and CDR2 FYNNEI. Trimming stripped 7 bases from V and 0 bases from J, with 13 bases between. The CDR3 DNA reads as TGTGCCAGCAAGGATTCCGGGAGCTCCTACGAGCAGTACTTC. Translation: CASKDSGSSYEQYF.

Points on this clone: The germline gene is not matched at one end of the junction; a read error may be the cause. This rearrangement joins TRBV7-9 to TRBJ1-1; 10 bases match TRBD1. This CDR3 is built from 11 residues. From germline, CDR1 is SEHNR and CDR2 FQNEAQ (reference sequence). The chain's CDR3 is CSSSPGQGAFF. CDR3 sequence (DNA): TGTTCCAGCAGCCCGGGACAGGGGGCTTTCTTT.

This sequence joins TRBV30 and TRBJ1-5; tentative D call: TRBD1 (5 bases). Germline V gene data show CDR1 as GTSNPN and CDR2 as SVGIG (reference sequence). The ends were cut back, 3 bases at V and 2 bases at J, with 11 bases in the middle. The CDR3 has 14 amino acids. CDR3 protein: CAWRGPQRNQPQHF. In DNA form, the CDR3 reads TGTGCCTGGAGGGGGCCCCAACGCAATCAGCCCCAGCATTTT.

This clone has only one observation. The V and J genes are TRBV7-2 and TRBJ2-5, with 7 bases lining up with TRBD2. CDR1 is SGHTA and CDR2 is FQGNSA in the germline V gene. V shed 5 bases, J shed 2 bases, and the junction held 2 bases outside the gene matches. This CDR3 has 13 residues. The CDR3 DNA is TGTGCCAGCAGCGGGGGGGAACAAGAGACCCAGTACTTC. It codes for CASSGGEQETQYF.

The chain recombines TRBV4-3 with TRBJ2-5; 7 nucleotides agree with TRBD1. Near its end, the DNA agrees better with TRBJ2-7, so the J call may be wrong. The CDR3 length is 15 residues. Germline assignment: CDR1 LGHNA and CDR2 YSLEER. The DNA of the CDR3 is TGCGCCAGCAGCCATGGACAGGTTAGCTCCTACGAGCAGTACTTC. Its translation: CASSHGQVSSYEQYF.

This clone has just a few counts. Additional DNA sequences in this sample encode the identical CDR3. The chain combines TRBV5-4 with TRBJ2-7; 13 bases are a match to TRBD2. V shed 4 bases and J 4 bases; nucleotides not matched to a gene: 5. Germline-derived CDR1 and CDR2 are SGHNT and YYREEE (reference sequence). This CDR3 is built from 15 residues. CDR3 DNA: TGTGCCAGCAGCCCGGGGACTAGCGGGACGTACGAGCAGTACTTC. It translates to CASSPGTSGTYEQYF.

The CDR3 DNA is TGCGCCAGCAGCTTGGTCAAGGGGGCGAACACCGGGGAGCTGTTTTTT. Protein product: CASSLVKGANTGELFF. The chain combines TRBV5-1 with TRBJ2-2, with D possibly matching TRBD1 (6 bases). CDR3 length: 16 amino acids. Trimming took off 0 bases at V and 0 bases at J, with 9 bases between the two ends. CDR1 and CDR2 from the germline V gene are SGHRS and YFSETQ.